The present entry profiles one TCR beta chain with its context. Its target is not known. In germline, CDR1 is LGHNA, CDR2 YNFKEQ. Trimming stripped 1 base from V and 3 bases from J, with 6 bases between. CDR3 length: 13 residues. This entry belongs to a study of CD8 T cells in ankylosing spondylitis. General study results and limits: Among TCR beta sequences, a motif of about 8 highly homologous variants appeared characteristic of ankylosing spondylitis blood. Disease-linked clones were CD8+ and relatively rare in peripheral blood. The study looked at matched synovial fluid samples from ankylosing spondylitis patients. Disease-linked clones were reported to be significantly enriched there.

Molecular-barcoded quantitative 5'-RACE produced these TCR beta libraries. Each CDR3 protein gets one entry after TCRdb re-called the 5' RACE reads with MiXCR. Here the sample spans about 220,000 distinct CDR3 sequences, 5.5% to 7.5% being singletons. The sequenced sample consisted of blood, either unsorted or a sorted T cell fraction (not recorded which). The chain joins TRBV4-2 to TRBJ1-1, with D possibly TRBD1 on 6 matching bases. The TCR originated in a male donor with ankylosing spondylitis. The CDR3 sequence: CASSQGTDTEAFF. The CDR3 nucleotides are TGTGCCAGCAGCCAAGGGACAGACACTGAAGCTTTCTTT.